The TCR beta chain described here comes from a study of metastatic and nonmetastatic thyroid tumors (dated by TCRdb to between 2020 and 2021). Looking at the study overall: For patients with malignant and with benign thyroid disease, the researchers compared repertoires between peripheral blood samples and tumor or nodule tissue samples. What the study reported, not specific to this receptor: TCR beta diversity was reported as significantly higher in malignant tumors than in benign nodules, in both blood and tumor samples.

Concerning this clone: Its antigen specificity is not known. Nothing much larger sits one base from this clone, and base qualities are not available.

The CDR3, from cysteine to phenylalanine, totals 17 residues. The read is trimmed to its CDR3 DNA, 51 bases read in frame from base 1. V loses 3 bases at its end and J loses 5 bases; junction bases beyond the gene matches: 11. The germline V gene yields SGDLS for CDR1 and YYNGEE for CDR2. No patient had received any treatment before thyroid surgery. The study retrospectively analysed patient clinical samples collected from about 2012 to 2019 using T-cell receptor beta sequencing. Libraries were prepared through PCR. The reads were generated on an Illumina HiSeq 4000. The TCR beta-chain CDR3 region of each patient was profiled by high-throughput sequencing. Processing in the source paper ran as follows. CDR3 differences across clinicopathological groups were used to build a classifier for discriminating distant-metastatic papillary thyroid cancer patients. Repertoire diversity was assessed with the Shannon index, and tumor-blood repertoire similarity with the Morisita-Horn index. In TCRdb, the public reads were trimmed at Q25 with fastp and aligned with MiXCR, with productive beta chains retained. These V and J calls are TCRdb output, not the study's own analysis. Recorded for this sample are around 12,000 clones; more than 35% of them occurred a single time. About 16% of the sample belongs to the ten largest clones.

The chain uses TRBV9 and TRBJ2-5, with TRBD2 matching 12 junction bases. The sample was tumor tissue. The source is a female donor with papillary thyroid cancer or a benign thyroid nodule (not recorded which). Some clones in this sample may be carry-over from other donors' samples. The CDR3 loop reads CASSATSGSSLAETQYF. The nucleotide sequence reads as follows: TGTGCCAGCAGCGCGACTAGCGGGAGTAGTCTAGCGGAGACCCAGTACTTC.